The 31 T cell receptor beta chains listed next were all sequenced from one sample in a study of cytotoxic CD8 clonotypes in ibrutinib-treated CLL. Data came from immunoSEQ multiplex PCR; TCRdb stores just in-frame clones and leaves some out. The top ten hold 15% to 19% of the sample, which has hundreds of thousands of clones, 60% to 75% seen once. The input for sequencing was PBMCs, taken after 24 months of ibrutinib treatment. The source of these receptors is a human donor with chronic lymphocytic leukemia.

The V call is TRBV19, the J call TRBJ2-6; 7 bases match TRBD2. The CDR3 sequence is 15 residues long. J lost 2 bases, V lost 3 bases, and 1 base had no gene match. Germline V lookup: CDR1 LNHDA, CDR2 SQIVND (reference sequence). CDR3 bases: TGTGCCAGTAGTATGGGAGGGCCTGGGGCCAACGTCCTGACTTTC. Its translation is CASSMGGPGANVLTF. The full variable domain, its missing parts supplied by reference TRBV19 and TRBJ2-6, is DGGITQSPKYLFRKEGQNVTLSCEQNLNHDAMYWYRQDPGQGLRLIYYSQIVNDFQKGDIAEGYSVSREKKESFPLTVTSAQKNPTAFYLCASSMGGPGANVLTFGAGSRLTVL.

This clone showed up just a few times. V gene TRBV28 combines with J gene TRBJ2-1; 8 bases are a match to TRBD1. Trimming took 4 bases from V and 4 from J; bases not matched to a gene: 0. Germline V gene lookup returns CDR1 MDHEN and CDR2 SYDVKM. CDR3 length: 13 residues. CDR3 coding DNA: TGTGCCAGCAGTTACAGGGGGTACAATGAGCAGTTCTTC. Encoded protein: CASSYRGYNEQFF. The whole variable domain, remainder taken from reference TRBV28 and TRBJ2-1, is DVKVTQSSRYLVKRTGEKVFLECVQDMDHENMFWYRQDPGLGLRLIYFSYDVKMKEKGDIPEGYSVSREKKERFSLILESASTNQTSMYLCASSYRGYNEQFFGPGTRLTVL.

V usage is TRBV6-6 and J usage is TRBJ1-2, with 10 bases identical to TRBD1. CDR1 is MNHNY and CDR2 is SVGAGI in the germline V gene (reference sequence). Losses at the gene ends were 6 bases for V and 7 bases for J; bases not matched to a gene: 14. The CDR3 sequence is 16 residues long. Here the CDR3 DNA reads TGTGCCAGCAGCTGGGACAGGGGTCTGAAAGGTGGTGGCTACACCTTC. The encoded protein is CASSWDRGLKGGGYTF.

J is TRBJ2-7 and V is TRBV6-1; D gene ambiguous. The CDR3 has 12 residues. Germline V gene lookup returns CDR1 MNHNS and CDR2 SASEGT. The V end lost 3 bases, the J end lost 5 bases, and 8 bases lay between the germline ends. The CDR3 DNA is TGTGCCAGCAGTGATTGGGTCAACGAGCAGTACTTC. Protein: CASSDWVNEQYF.

This chain links TRBV19 with TRBJ2-5, with D perhaps matching TRBD1 (6 bases). V lost 6 bases, J lost 4 bases, and 15 bases lay in between. This CDR3 contains 14 residues. In germline, CDR1 is LNHDA, CDR2 SQIVND (reference sequence). The CDR3 DNA reads as TGTGCCAGTAGCACGGACAGTTCGGCAGAGACCCAGTACTTC. This sequence encodes CASSTDSSAETQYF.

On this clone: The identical CDR3 is also encoded by other nucleotide sequences in the sample. J is TRBJ2-7 and V is TRBV9; no clear D. CDR1 and CDR2 from the germline V gene are SGDLS and YYNGEE. There are 12 residues in the CDR3. V gave up 4 bases and J gave up 1 base, with 6 bases separating them. In DNA form, the CDR3 reads TGTGCCAGCAGCCCCGGGTCCTACGAGCAGTACTTC. Translated: CASSPGSYEQYF.

The chain employs TRBV11-2 and TRBJ2-7; possibly TRBD2 for D (6 bases). Germline V lookup: CDR1 SGHAT, CDR2 FQNNGV. This CDR3 spans 14 amino acids. Trimming stripped 5 bases from V and 6 bases from J, with 17 bases between. The CDR3 loop reads CASSPGRRAGEQYF. Here the CDR3 DNA reads TGTGCCAGCAGCCCAGGGCGGAGGGCTGGCGAGCAGTACTTC.

The chain combines TRBV7-9 with TRBJ2-2; D might be TRBD1 (5 bases). CDR3 length: 14 amino acids. The germline CDR1 and CDR2 sequences are SEHNR and FQNEAQ (reference sequence). Trimming took off 5 bases at V and 3 bases at J, with 10 bases between the two ends. The CDR3 sequence: CASSPGLDTGELFF. The DNA of the CDR3 is TGTGCCAGCAGCCCAGGGCTAGACACCGGGGAGCTGTTTTTT.

This clone was detected only once. The chain employs TRBV29-1 and TRBJ2-7; perhaps TRBD1 as D (5 bases). The V gene lost 7 bases and the J gene lost 0 bases, with 10 bases spanning the gap. Germline-derived CDR1 and CDR2 are SQVTM and ANQGSEA. CDR3 length: 12 residues. The CDR3 here is CSGRQNSYEQYF. CDR3 DNA sequence: TGCAGCGGTCGACAGAACTCCTACGAGCAGTACTTC.

V is TRBV2 and J is TRBJ2-7; TRBD1 might be the D (5 bases). The CDR3 is 14 residues long. Germline loops: CDR1 SNHLY, CDR2 FYNNEI. Between the trimmed V and J ends, which lost 1 base and 2 bases, there was a span of 9 bases. The CDR3 DNA reads TGTGCCAGCAGTGAAGGTCGACAGACCTACGAGCAGTACTTC. This translates into CASSEGRQTYEQYF.

This clone was detected once. The CDR3 region has the DNA TGTGCCAGCAGCGCACGGGACACCGGGGAGCTGTTTTTT. This translates into CASSARDTGELFF. The chain joins TRBV9 to TRBJ2-2; no firm D call. CDR1 SGDLS and CDR2 YYNGEE come from the germline V gene. V was cut by 3 bases and J by 3 bases, with 6 bases left in between. This CDR3 is 13 amino acids long.

This clone was found once. The CDR3 sequence is CALEGDRSSYEQYF. CDR3 DNA sequence: TGTGCCCTCGAAGGAGACCGAAGCTCCTACGAGCAGTACTTC. This chain uses TRBV30 with TRBJ2-7; D not resolved. CDR1 and CDR2 (germline): GTSNPN, SVGIG (reference sequence). CDR3 size: 14 residues. The ends were cut back, 8 bases at V and 0 bases at J, with 17 bases in the middle.

The chain is built from TRBV28 and TRBJ1-2; 12 bases line up with TRBD1. The length of the CDR3 is 15 residues. In germline, CDR1 is MDHEN, CDR2 SYDVKM. The V segment lost 5 bases and the J segment 4 bases; nucleotides outside the gene matches: 5. CDR3 residues: CASSKGQGAVYGYTF. The CDR3 DNA is TGTGCCAGCAGTAAGGGACAGGGGGCGGTCTATGGCTACACCTTC.

The rearrangement uses TRBV2 and TRBJ1-1; 8 bases match TRBD1. V lost 6 bases and J lost 4; bases outside the gene matches: 1. The CDR3 runs 12 residues. CDR1 is SNHLY, CDR2 FYNNEI, per germline. The CDR3 region is CASSRGPTEAFF. CDR3 DNA sequence: TGTGCCAGCAGCAGGGGGCCCACTGAAGCTTTCTTT.

V usage is TRBV27 and J usage is TRBJ2-1, with 11 bases identical to TRBD2. CDR1 is MNHEY, CDR2 SMNVEV, per germline (reference sequence). The CDR3 consists of 14 residues. J gave up 6 bases and V 5 bases, and 3 bases lay outside the gene matches. Here the CDR3 reads CASSDGTSGNEQFF. The CDR3 nucleotides read TGTGCCAGCAGTGACGGGACTAGCGGCAATGAGCAGTTCTTC.

This chain links TRBV15 with TRBJ1-4; TRBD1 is a possible D gene (6 bases). The CDR3 contains 12 residues. The germline CDR1 and CDR2 sequences are LNHNV and YYDKDF (reference sequence). The V end lost 5 bases, the J end lost 13 bases, and 14 bases lay between the germline ends. Written as DNA, the CDR3 is TGTGCCACCAGCCTCCTAGGGGGGCGACTGTTTTTT. This encodes CATSLLGGRLFF.

This clone turned up a few times. The rearrangement uses TRBV5-1 and TRBJ1-1; D not resolved. The germline V gene has CDR1 SGHRS and CDR2 YFSETQ. Trimming cost V 0 bases and J 1 base, with 10 bases left between them. This CDR3 is 15 amino acids long. The DNA for the CDR3 is TGCGCCAGCAGCTTGGCCCGGTTGGGGAACACTGAAGCTTTCTTT. Translated, it gives CASSLARLGNTEAFF.

This chain connects TRBV6-6 to TRBJ2-7; the match to TRBD1 covers 10 bases. V shed 6 bases, J shed 2 bases, and the junction held 4 bases outside the gene matches. Germline CDR1 reads MNHNY; CDR2 reads SVGAGI (reference sequence). The CDR3 sequence is 14 residues long. Here the CDR3 reads CASRGTGDPYEQYF. In DNA, the CDR3 is TGTGCCAGCAGAGGGACAGGGGACCCCTACGAGCAGTACTTC.

This rearrangement joins TRBV19 to TRBJ2-5, with TRBD1 as a possible D gene (8 bases). In germline, CDR1 is LNHDA, CDR2 SQIVND (reference sequence). The CDR3 extends over 14 amino acids. Trimming took off 6 bases at V and 7 bases at J, with 18 bases between the two ends. CDR3 sequence (DNA): TGTGCCAGTAGCGACAGGGGCGGGGAGGGGACCCAGTACTTC. As protein: CASSDRGGEGTQYF.

The CDR3 protein is CASSLRGNQPQHF. CDR3 DNA sequence: TGTGCCAGCAGTTTACGGGGCAATCAGCCCCAGCATTTT. This chain connects TRBV27 to TRBJ1-5; D is uncertain. This CDR3 has 13 amino acids. Per the germline V gene, CDR1 is MNHEY and CDR2 is SMNVEV (reference sequence). V was trimmed by 2 bases and J by 2 bases, leaving 4 bases between them.

The chain has TRBV5-6 and TRBJ1-2; no reliable D call. This CDR3 has 18 amino acids. The V end was cut by 0 bases, the J end by 7 bases, with 25 bases between. Looked up from germline, CDR1 is SGHDT and CDR2 is YYEEEE. The CDR3 bases are TGTGCCAGCAGCTTGGAGGCCGTATCGGCACCCCTCCTGTCTGGCTACACCTTC. Amino acid sequence: CASSLEAVSAPLLSGYTF.

The V and J genes are TRBV19 and TRBJ2-1; either TRBD1 or TRBD2 may fit D (5 bases each). This CDR3 is built from 13 residues. Trimming cost V 9 bases and J 5 bases, with 14 bases left between them. The germline CDR1 and CDR2 sequences are LNHDA and SQIVND (reference sequence). For the CDR3, the DNA is TGTGCCAGGACGCCGGGACCACACAATGAGCAGTTCTTC. This codes for CARTPGPHNEQFF.

The chain uses TRBV7-3 and TRBJ1-1; TRBD1 aligns across 7 bases. Trimming took 6 bases from V and 10 from J; bases not matched to a gene: 14. CDR1 is SGHTA and CDR2 is FQGTGA in the germline V gene. CDR3 length equals 14 residues. CDR3 DNA: TGTGCCAGCAGATGGGGGACAGCTAATAGTGGAGCTTTCTTT. Translated, it gives CASRWGTANSGAFF.

This sequence joins TRBV27 and TRBJ2-1; 8 positions agree with TRBD2. The CDR3 runs 15 residues. Trimming took 8 bases from V and 6 from J; bases not matched to a gene: 12. Per germline, CDR1 MNHEY and CDR2 SMNVEV (reference sequence). The CDR3 DNA sequence: TGTGCCAGCGCCTCCCCCGGGAGGGAAGGCAATGAGCAGTTCTTC. Protein sequence: CASASPGREGNEQFF.

This rearrangement joins TRBV7-2 to TRBJ2-3; unclear D gene. The CDR3 totals 15 residues. V lost 2 bases and J lost 4, with 13 bases in between. CDR1 is SGHTA and CDR2 is FQGNSA in the germline V gene. CDR3 loop: CASSLSRESADTQYF. CDR3 bases: TGTGCCAGCAGCTTAAGTCGAGAATCCGCAGATACGCAGTATTTT.

The chain recombines TRBV6-1 with TRBJ1-5; 7 bases match TRBD1. CDR3 length equals 15 residues. The V and J ends lost 6 bases and 2 bases, in that order; junction bases with no gene match: 7. Germline values: CDR1 MNHNS, CDR2 SASEGT. This chain's CDR3 is CASRTGPSGNQPQHF. The CDR3, as DNA: TGTGCCAGCAGGACAGGGCCTTCTGGCAATCAGCCCCAGCATTTT.

This clone has just one count. The chain is built from TRBV2 and TRBJ1-2, with 9 bases that match TRBD1. The CDR3 length is 14 residues. Germline V gene data show CDR1 as SNHLY and CDR2 as FYNNEI. V lost 3 bases to trimming and J lost 7 bases; unmatched junction nucleotides: 6. The CDR3 DNA reads TGTGCCAGCAGTGAGGGACAGGGAGAGGGTGGCTACACCTTC. Amino acid sequence: CASSEGQGEGGYTF. The full variable domain, rest sourced from reference TRBV2 and TRBJ1-2, is EPEVTQTPSHQVTQMGQEVILRCVPISNHLYFYWYRQILGQKVEFLVSFYNNEISEKSEIFDDQFSVERPDGSNFTLKIRSTKLEDSAMYFCASSEGQGEGGYTFGSGTRLTVV.

V gene TRBV19 combines with J gene TRBJ1-3; possibly TRBD1 for D (6 bases). Germline CDR1 is LNHDA and CDR2 is SQIVND (reference sequence). The V and J ends lost 4 bases and 2 bases respectively, with 15 bases between them. The CDR3 sequence is 16 residues long. The CDR3 coding sequence is TGTGCCAGTAGTAAGGGGGACGGAACTGCTGGAAACACCATATATTTT. Protein sequence: CASSKGDGTAGNTIYF.

This clone was found a few times. The chain links TRBV11-2 to TRBJ1-2; D unresolved. Germline CDR1 is SGHAT and CDR2 is FQNNGV. This CDR3 comprises 13 residues. Deletions cut 5 bases from V and 2 bases from J, with 9 bases between. The CDR3 sequence: CASSQEMNYGYTF. The CDR3 region has the DNA TGTGCCAGCAGCCAGGAGATGAACTATGGCTACACCTTC.

V usage is TRBV27 and J usage is TRBJ2-6; D possibly corresponds to TRBD1 (7 bases). Germline CDR1 MNHEY, CDR2 SMNVEV (reference sequence). The V end was cut by 8 bases, the J end by 4 bases, with 30 bases between. The CDR3 extends over 20 amino acids. CDR3 nucleotide sequence: TGTGCCAGCGGGTCCCAGGCAGGGGGGAGTAGTTATGCCGGGGCCAACGTCCTGACTTTC. Translating gives CASGSQAGGSSYAGANVLTF.

This clone was recorded a few times. This sequence joins TRBV21-1 and TRBJ2-3. TRBV21-1 corresponds to a pseudogene. CDR3 length: 10 residues. The CDR3 region has the DNA TGTGCCAGCAGCTGCGATACGCAGTATTTT. This gives the protein CASSCDTQYF.